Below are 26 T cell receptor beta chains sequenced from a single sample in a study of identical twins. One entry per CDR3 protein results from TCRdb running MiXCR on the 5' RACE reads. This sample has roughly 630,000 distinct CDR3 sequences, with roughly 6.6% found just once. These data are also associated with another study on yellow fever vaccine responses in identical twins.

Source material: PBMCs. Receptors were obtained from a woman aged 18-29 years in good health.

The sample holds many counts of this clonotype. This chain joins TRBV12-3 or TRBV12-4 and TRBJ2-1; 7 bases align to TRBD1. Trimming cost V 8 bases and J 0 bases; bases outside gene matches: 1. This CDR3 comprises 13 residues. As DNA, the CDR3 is TGTGCCAGCTCAGGGGGCTCCTACAATGAGCAGTTCTTC. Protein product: CASSGGSYNEQFF.

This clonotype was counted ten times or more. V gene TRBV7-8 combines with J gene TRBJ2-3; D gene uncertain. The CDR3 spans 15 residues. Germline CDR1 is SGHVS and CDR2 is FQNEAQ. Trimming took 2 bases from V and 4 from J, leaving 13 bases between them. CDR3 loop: CASSLNRNAADTQYF. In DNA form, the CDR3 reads TGTGCCAGCAGCTTAAATCGAAATGCCGCAGATACGCAGTATTTT. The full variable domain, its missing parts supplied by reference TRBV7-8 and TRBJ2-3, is GAGVSQSPRYKVAKRGQDVALRCDPISGHVSLFWYQQALGQGPEFLTYFQNEAQLDKSGLPSDRFFAERPEGSVSTLKIQRTQQEDSAVYLCASSLNRNAADTQYFGPGTRLTVL.

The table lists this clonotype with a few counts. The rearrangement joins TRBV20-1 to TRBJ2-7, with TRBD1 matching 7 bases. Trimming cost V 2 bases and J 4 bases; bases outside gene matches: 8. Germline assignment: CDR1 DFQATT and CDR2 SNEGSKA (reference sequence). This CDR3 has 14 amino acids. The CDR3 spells CSARRAGGHYEQYV. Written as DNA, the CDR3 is TGCAGTGCTAGAAGGGCAGGGGGTCATTACGAGCAGTACGTC.

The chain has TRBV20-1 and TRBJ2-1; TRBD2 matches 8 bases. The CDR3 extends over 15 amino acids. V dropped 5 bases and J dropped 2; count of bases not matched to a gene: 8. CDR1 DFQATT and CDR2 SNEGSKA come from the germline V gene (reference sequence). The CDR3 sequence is CSAPAPGGTYNEQFF. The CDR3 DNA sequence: TGCAGTGCTCCCGCCCCGGGGGGGACCTACAATGAGCAGTTCTTC.

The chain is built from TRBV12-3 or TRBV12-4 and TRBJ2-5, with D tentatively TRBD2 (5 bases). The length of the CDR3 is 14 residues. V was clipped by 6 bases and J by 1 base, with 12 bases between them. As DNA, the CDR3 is TGTGCCAGCAGGGTTGCCGGGATCCAAGAGACCCAGTACTTC. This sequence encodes CASRVAGIQETQYF.

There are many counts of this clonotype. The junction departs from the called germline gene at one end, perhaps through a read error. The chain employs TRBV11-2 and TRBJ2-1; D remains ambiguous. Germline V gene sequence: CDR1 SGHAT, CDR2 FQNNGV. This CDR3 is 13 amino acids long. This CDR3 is CASSLTGLVALVF. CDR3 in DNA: TGTGCCAGCAGCTTAACCGGGCTCGTCGCTTTGGTCTTC. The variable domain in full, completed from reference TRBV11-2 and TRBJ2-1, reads EAGVAQSPRYKIIEKRQSVAFWCNPISGHATLYWYQQILGQGPKLLIQFQNNGVVDDSQLPKDRFSAERLKGVDSTLKIQPAKLEDSAVYLCASSLTGLVALVFGPGTRLTVL.

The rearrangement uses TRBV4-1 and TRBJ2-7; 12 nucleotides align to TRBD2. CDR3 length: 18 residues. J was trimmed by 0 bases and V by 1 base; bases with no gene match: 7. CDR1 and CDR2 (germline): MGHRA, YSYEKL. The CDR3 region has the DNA TGCGCCAGCAGCCAAGTCTACCTAGCGGGAGGGCACTCCTACGAGCAGTACTTC. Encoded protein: CASSQVYLAGGHSYEQYF.

The CDR3 here is CASSLGGSFTDTQYF. The DNA for the CDR3 is TGTGCCAGCAGCTTAGGAGGAAGTTTCACAGATACGCAGTATTTT. The chain carries TRBV7-9 and TRBJ2-3; D not resolved. The CDR3 has 15 residues. Trimming shortened V by 1 base and J by 2 bases, and 10 bases separated the two germline ends. In germline, CDR1 is SEHNR, CDR2 FQNEAQ (reference sequence).

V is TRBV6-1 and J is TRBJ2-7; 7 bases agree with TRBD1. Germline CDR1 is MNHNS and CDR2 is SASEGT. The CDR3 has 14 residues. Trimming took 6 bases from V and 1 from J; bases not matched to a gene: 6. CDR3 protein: CASRIGTASYEQYV. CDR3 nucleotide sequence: TGTGCCAGCAGGATCGGGACAGCGTCCTACGAGCAGTACGTC.

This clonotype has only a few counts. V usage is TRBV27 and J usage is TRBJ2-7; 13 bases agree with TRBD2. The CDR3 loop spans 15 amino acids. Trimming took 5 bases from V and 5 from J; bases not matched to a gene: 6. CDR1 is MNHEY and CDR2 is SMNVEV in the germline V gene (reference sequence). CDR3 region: CASSPWTSGSHEQYF. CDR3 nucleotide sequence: TGTGCCAGCAGTCCCTGGACTAGCGGGAGTCACGAGCAGTACTTC.

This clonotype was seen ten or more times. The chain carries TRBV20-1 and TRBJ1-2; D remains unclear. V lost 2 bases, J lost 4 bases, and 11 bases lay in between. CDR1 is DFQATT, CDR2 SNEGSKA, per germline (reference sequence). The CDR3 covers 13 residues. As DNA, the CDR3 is TGCAGTGCTAGAAATCGGCAGATCTATGGCTACACCTTC. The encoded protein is CSARNRQIYGYTF.

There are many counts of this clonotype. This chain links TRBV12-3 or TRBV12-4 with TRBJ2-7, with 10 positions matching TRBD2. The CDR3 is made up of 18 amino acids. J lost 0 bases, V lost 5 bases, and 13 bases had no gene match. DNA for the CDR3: TGTGCCAGCAGTCACCGCGTAGCGGGAGGCTCGAGCTCCTACGAGCAGTACTTC. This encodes CASSHRVAGGSSSYEQYF.

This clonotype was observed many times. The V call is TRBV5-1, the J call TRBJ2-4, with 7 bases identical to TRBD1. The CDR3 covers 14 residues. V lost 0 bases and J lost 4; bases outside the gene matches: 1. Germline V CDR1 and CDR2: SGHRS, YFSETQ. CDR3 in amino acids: CASSLGQGKNIQYF. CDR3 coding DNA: TGCGCCAGCAGCTTGGGACAGGGTAAAAACATTCAGTACTTC.

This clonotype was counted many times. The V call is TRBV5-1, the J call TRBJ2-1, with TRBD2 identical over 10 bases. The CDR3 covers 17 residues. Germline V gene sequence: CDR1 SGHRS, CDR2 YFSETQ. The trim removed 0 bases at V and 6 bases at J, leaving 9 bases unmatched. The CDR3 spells CASSLGSSSGGRNEQFF. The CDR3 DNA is TGCGCCAGCAGCTTGGGGTCCTCTAGCGGGGGCCGCAATGAGCAGTTCTTC.

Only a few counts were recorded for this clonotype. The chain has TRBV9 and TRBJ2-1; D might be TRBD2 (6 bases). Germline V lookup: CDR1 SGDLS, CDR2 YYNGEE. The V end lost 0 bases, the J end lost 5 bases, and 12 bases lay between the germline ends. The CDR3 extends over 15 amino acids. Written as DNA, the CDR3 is TGTGCCAGCAGCGTAGCCGGGAGTCCCAACAATGAGCAGTTCTTC. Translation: CASSVAGSPNNEQFF.

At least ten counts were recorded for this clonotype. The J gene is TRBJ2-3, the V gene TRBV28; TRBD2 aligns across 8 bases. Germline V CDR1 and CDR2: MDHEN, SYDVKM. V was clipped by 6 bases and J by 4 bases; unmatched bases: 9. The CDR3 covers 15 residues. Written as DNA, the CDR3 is TGTGCCAGCAGCCCGGCCCCGGGACTAGCAGATACGCAGTATTTT. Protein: CASSPAPGLADTQYF.

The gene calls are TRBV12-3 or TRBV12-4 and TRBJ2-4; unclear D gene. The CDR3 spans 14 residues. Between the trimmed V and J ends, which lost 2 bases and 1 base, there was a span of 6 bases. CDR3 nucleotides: TGTGCCAGCAGTTTATTGGGTGCCAAAAACATTCAGTACTTC. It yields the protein CASSLLGAKNIQYF.

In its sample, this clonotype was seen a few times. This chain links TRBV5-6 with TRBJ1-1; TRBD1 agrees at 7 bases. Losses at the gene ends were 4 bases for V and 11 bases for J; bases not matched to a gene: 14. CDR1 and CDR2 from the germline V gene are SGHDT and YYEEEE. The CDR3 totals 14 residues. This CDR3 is CASSPRQGVRSAFF. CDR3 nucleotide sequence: TGTGCCAGCAGCCCGAGACAGGGCGTCAGAAGTGCTTTCTTT. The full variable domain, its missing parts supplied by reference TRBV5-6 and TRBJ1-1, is DAGVTQSPTHLIKTRGQQVTLRCSPKSGHDTVSWYQQALGQGPQFIFQYYEEEERQRGNFPDRFSGHQFPNYSSELNVNALLLGDSALYLCASSPRQGVRSAFFGQGTRLTVV.

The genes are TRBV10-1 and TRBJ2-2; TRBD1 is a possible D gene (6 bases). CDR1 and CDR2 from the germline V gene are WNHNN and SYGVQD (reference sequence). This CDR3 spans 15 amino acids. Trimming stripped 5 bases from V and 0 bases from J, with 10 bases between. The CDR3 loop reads CASSWTVANTGELFF. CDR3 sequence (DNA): TGCGCCAGCAGTTGGACAGTCGCGAACACCGGGGAGCTGTTTTTT.

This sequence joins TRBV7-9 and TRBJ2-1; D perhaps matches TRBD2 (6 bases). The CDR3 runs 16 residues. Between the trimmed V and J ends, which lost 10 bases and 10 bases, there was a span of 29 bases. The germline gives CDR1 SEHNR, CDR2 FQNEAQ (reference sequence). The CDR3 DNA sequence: TGTGCCACCACGCCGGGACGGGACTTGCCCCTTGGGGAGCAGTTCTTC. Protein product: CATTPGRDLPLGEQFF.

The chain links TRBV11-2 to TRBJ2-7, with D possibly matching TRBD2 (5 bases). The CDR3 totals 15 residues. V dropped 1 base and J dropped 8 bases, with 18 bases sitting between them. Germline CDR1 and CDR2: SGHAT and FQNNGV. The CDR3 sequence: CASSLARGTTWKQYV. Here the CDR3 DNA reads TGTGCCAGCAGCTTAGCCCGGGGAACTACCTGGAAGCAGTACGTC.

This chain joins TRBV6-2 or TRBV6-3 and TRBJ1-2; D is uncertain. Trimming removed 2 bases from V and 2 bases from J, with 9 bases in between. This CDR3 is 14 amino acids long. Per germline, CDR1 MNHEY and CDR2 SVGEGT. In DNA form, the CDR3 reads TGTGCCAGCAGTTACGTTCCAGGAAACTATGGCTACACCTTC. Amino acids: CASSYVPGNYGYTF.

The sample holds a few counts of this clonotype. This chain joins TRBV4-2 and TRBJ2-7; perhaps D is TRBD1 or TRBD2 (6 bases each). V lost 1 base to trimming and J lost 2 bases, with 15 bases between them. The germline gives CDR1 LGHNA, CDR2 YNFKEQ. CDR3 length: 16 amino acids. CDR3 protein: CASSQARGDPAYEQYF. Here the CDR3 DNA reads TGTGCCAGCAGCCAAGCTAGGGGGGACCCTGCCTACGAGCAGTACTTC.

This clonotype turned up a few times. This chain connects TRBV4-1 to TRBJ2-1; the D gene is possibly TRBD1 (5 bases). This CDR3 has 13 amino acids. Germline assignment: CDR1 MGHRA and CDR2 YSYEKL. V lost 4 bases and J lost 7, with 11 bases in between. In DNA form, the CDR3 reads TGCGCCAGCAGCCGGGCACAGGCTAATGAGCAGTTCTTC. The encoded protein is CASSRAQANEQFF.

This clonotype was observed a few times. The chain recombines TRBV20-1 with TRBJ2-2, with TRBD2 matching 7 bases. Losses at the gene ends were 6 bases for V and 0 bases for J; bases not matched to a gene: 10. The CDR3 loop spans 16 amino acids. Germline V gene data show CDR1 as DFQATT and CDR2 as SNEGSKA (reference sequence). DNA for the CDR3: TGCAGTGCCCCTCGGTCTAGCGGAGCGAACACCGGGGAGCTGTTTTTT. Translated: CSAPRSSGANTGELFF.

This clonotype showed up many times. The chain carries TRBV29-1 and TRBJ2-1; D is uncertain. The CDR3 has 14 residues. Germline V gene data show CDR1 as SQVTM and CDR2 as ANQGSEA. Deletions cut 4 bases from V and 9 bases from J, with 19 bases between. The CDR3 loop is CSVAPTTGRVEQFF. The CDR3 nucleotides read TGCAGCGTTGCACCCACTACCGGTAGGGTTGAGCAGTTCTTC.